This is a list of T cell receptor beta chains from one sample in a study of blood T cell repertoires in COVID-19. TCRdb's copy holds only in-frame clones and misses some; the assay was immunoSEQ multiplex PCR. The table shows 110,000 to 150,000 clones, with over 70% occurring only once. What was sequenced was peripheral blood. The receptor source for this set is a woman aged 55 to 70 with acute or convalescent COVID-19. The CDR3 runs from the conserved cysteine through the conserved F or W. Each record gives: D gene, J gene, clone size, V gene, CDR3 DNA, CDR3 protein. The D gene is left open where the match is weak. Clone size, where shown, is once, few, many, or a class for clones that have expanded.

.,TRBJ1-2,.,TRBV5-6,TGTGCCAGCAGCTTGGAAACAGTCTATGGCTACACCTTC,CASSLETVYGYTF
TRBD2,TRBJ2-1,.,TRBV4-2,TGTGCCAGCAGCCTCGGAGCGGGAGTTGAGCAGTTCTTC,CASSLGAGVEQFF
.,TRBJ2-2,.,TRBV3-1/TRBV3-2,TGTGCCAGCAGCCGAGCGGCTAGCGAGCTGTTTTTT,CASSRAASELFF
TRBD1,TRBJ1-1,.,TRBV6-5,TGTGCCAGCAGTACAGGGGGCACTGAAGCTTTCTTT,CASSTGGTEAFF
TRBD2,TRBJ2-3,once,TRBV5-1,TGCGCCAGCAGCTTCATGCCCCCCCGATTAGCGGGAGGGCGTGATACGCAGTATTTT,CASSFMPPRLAGGRDTQYF
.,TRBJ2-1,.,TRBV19,TGTGCCAGTAGTCCACGGGTCTCAACTAAAACCTACAATGAGCAGTTCTTC,CASSPRVSTKTYNEQFF
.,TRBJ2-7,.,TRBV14,TGTGCCAGCAGCCCCCGGACACTCTCCTACGAGCAGTACTTC,CASSPRTLSYEQYF
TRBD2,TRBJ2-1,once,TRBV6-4,TGTGCCAGCAGTGAGGGACCGGGACTAGCAAATGAGCAGTTCTTC,CASSEGPGLANEQFF
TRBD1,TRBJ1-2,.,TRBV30,TGTGCCTGGCGGCAGGGGGCACGCTATGGCTACACCTTC,CAWRQGARYGYTF
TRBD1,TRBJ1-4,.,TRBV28,TGTGCCAGCAGCCGGGACAGTCGGGATGAAAAACTGTTTTTT,CASSRDSRDEKLFF
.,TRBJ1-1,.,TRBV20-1,TGCAGCGCAGGGGAAACTGAAGCTTTCTTT,CSAGETEAFF
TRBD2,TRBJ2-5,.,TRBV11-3,TGTGCCAGCAGCAGGGGTCGACTAGCGGGAGGGAAAGAGACCCAGTACTTC,CASSRGRLAGGKETQYF
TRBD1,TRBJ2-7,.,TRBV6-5,TGTGCCAGCAGAATGACCTGGACAGGGGCCTACGAGCAGTACTTC,CASRMTWTGAYEQYF
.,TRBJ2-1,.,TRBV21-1,TGTGCCAGCAGCAAAGTGGGGCGGGAGGGCACCTACAATGAGCAGTTCTTC,CASSKVGREGTYNEQFF
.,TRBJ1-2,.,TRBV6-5,TGTGCCAGCAGTTCGGGAGGAGGCTACACCTTC,CASSSGGGYTF
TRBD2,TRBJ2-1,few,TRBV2,TGTGCCAGCAACACCGGGACTAGCGGGAGACCATGGGATGAGCAGTTCTTC,CASNTGTSGRPWDEQFF
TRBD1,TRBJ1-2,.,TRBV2,TGTGCCAGCAGTGAACCCCCCTCGACAGGGAACCGAGTTGGCTACACCTTC,CASSEPPSTGNRVGYTF
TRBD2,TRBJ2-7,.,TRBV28,TGTGCCAGCAGTTTGCCGAGACTAGCGACAAAGTCCTACGAGCAGTACTTC,CASSLPRLATKSYEQYF
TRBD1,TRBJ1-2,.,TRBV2,TGTGCCACCCAACAGGGGGGTGCAGGAGCTAACTATGGCTACACCTTC,CATQQGGAGANYGYTF
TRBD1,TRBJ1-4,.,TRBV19,TGTGCCAGTAGTACCGGGACAGGGAATGAAAAACTGTTTTTT,CASSTGTGNEKLFF
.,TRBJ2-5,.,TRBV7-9,TGTGCCAGCAGATCCCCAGGGTTGAAAGAGACCCAGTACTTC,CASRSPGLKETQYF
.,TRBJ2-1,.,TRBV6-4,TGTGCCAGCAGTGACCGTAGTGGCGGGTCCTCCGTCAATGAGCAGTTCTTC,CASSDRSGGSSVNEQFF
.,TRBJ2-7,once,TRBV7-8,TGTGCCAGCAGCCTGCGACAGCACTCCTACGAGCAGTACTTC,CASSLRQHSYEQYF
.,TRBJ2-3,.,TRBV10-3,TGTGCCATCAGTGAGTCGGGGGGAACAGATACGCAGTATTTT,CAISESGGTDTQYF
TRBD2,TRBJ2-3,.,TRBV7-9,TGTGCCAGCAGCCTTAGGCCACTAGCGTTTAGCACAGATACGCAGTATTTT,CASSLRPLAFSTDTQYF
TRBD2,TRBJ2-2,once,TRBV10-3,TGTGCCATCAGTGAGACGACTAGCGGGAGGGCCGGGGAGCTGTTTTTT,CAISETTSGRAGELFF
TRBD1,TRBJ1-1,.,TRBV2,TGTGCCAGCAGGGGGACAGGGTTGACCACTGAAGCTTTCTTT,CASRGTGLTTEAFF
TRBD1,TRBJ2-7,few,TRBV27,TGTGCCAGCAGTTCGACAGGGAATCGGGTGTACGAGCAGTACTTC,CASSSTGNRVYEQYF
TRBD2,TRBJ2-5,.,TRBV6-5,TGTGCCAGCAGAATGGGACTAGCGGCGCAGAGGACCCAGTACTTC,CASRMGLAAQRTQYF
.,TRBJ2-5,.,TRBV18,TGTGCCAGCTCACCCTTGCCCTCAGGACATCCCCAAGAGACCCAGTACTTC,CASSPLPSGHPQETQYF
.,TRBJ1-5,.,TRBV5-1,TGCGCCAGCAGGATCGTCCCAGACACCGATCAGCCCCAGCATTTT,CASRIVPDTDQPQHF
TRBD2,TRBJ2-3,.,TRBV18,TGTGCCAGCGATGAAGGCGGGAGGGCGGCAGATACGCAGTATTTT,CASDEGGRAADTQYF
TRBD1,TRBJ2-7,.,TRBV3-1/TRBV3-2,TGTGCCAGCAGCGGTCGGACAGGGAAGTCTTCCGAGCAGTACTTC,CASSGRTGKSSEQYF
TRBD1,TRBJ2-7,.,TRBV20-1,TGCAGTGCTAGTTCCAGGGGGCCAACCTACGAGCAGTACTTC,CSASSRGPTYEQYF
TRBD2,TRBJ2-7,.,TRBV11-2,TGTGCCAGCAGCTTAAGACTAGCGGGCTCCTACGAGCAGTACTTC,CASSLRLAGSYEQYF
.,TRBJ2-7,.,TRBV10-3,TGTGCCATCAGTGACCAGAACTACGAGCAGTACTTC,CAISDQNYEQYF
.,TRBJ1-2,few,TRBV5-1,TGCGCCAGCAGCGTGGACAGAGCTTTCTATGGCTACACCTTC,CASSVDRAFYGYTF
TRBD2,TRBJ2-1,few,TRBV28,TGTGCCAGCAGTTTGTCTAGCGGGAGGTTGCAGTTCTTC,CASSLSSGRLQFF
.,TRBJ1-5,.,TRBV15,TGTGCCACCAGCAGAGATAGGATTGGGAGTAATCAGCCCCAGCATTTT,CATSRDRIGSNQPQHF
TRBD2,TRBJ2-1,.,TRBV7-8,TGTGCCAGCAGCCCTCACACTAGCGGGAGGAAGTGGAATGAGCAGTTCTTC,CASSPHTSGRKWNEQFF
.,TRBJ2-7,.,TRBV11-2,TGTGCCAGCAGCGGGAGGGGGGCCCTTGAGCAGTACTTC,CASSGRGALEQYF
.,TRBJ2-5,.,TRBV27,TGTGCCAGCAGCCCGGGGGACAGCCAAGAGACCCAGTACTTC,CASSPGDSQETQYF
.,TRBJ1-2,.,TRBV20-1,TGCAGTGCTATCTCCGCGGGCTACACCTTC,CSAISAGYTF
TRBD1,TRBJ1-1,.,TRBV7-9,TGTGCCAGCAGCCTCGGGACAGGGGGCGTCGGGGACACTGAAGCTTTCTTT,CASSLGTGGVGDTEAFF
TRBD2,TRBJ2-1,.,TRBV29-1,TGCAGCGTCTTAGCGGGCCCGGCCTACAATGAGCAGTTCTTC,CSVLAGPAYNEQFF
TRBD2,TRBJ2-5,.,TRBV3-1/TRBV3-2,TGTGCCAGCAGCCAAGGACTAGCGGGAGTAGGGGAGACCCAGTACTTC,CASSQGLAGVGETQYF
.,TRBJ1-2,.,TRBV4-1,TGCGCCAGCAGCCAAGCTGTCACAGCAGTATTCTATGGCTACACCTTC,CASSQAVTAVFYGYTF
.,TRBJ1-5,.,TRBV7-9,TGTGCCAGCAGCGGTGGGGCAAGGAGCAATCAGCCCCAGCATTTT,CASSGGARSNQPQHF
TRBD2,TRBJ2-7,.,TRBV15,TGTGCCACCAGCAGAGGAGGCCTTGGGGGAGGGTTGGACGAGCAGTACTTC,CATSRGGLGGGLDEQYF
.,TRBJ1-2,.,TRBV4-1,TGCGCCAGCAGCCAAGGGTTCAGGGAAGGCTACACCTTC,CASSQGFREGYTF